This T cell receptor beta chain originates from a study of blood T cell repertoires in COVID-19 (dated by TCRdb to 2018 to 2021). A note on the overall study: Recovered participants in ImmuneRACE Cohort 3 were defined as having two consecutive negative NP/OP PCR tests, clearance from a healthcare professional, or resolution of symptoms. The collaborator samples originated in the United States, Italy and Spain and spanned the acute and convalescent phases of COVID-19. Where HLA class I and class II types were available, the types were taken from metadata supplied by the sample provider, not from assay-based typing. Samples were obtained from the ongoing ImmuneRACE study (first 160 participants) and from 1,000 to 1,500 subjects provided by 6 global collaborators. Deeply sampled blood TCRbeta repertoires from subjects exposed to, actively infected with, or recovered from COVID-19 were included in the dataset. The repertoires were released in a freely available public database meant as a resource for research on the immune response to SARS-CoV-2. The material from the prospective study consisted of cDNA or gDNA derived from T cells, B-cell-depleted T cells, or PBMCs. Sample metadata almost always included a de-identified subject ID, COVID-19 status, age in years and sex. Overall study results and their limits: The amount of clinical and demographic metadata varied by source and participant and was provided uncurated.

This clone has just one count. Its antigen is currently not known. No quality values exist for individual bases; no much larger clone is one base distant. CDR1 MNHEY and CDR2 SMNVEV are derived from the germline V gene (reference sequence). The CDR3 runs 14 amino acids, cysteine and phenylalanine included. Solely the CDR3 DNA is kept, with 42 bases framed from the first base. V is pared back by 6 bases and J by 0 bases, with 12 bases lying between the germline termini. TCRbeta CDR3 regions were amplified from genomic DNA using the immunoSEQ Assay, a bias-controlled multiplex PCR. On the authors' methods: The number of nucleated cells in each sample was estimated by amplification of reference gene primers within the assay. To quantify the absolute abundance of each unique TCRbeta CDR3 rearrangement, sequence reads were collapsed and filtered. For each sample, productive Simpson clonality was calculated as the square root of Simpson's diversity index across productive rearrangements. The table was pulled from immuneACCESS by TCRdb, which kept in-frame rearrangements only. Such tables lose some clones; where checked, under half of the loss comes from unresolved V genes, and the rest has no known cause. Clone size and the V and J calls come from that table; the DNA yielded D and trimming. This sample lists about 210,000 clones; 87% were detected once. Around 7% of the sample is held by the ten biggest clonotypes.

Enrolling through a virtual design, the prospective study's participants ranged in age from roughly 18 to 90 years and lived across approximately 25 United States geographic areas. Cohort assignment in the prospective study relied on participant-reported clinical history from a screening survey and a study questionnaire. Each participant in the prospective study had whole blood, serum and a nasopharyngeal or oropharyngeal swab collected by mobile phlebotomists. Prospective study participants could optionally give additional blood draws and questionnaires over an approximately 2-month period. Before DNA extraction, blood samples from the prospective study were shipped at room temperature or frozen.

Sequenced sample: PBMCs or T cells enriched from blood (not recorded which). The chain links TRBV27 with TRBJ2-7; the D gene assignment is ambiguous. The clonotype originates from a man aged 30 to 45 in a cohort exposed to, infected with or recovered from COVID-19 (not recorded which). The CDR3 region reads CASSPILSSYEQYF. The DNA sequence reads TGTGCCAGCAGCCCAATCCTTAGCTCCTACGAGCAGTACTTC.